Below are 20 T cell receptor beta chains sequenced from a single sample in a study of blood T cell repertoires in COVID-19. Some clones are missing from TCRdb's copy, which holds only in-frame ones; the method was immunoSEQ multiplex PCR. The table has approximately 330,000 clones, roughly 87% seen once. Sequencing was performed on peripheral blood. These receptors all come from a young man with COVID-19, enrolled during active disease.

V gene TRBV10-3 combines with J gene TRBJ1-2, with TRBD1 matching over 8 bases. The CDR3 length is 15 residues. Germline CDR1 and CDR2: ENHRY and SYGVKD. The junction had 8 bases not matched to a gene; V was cut back by 3 bases and J by 5 bases. DNA for the CDR3: TGTGCCATCAGTGATACTGGGACAGGACCTTATGGCTACACCTTC. It encodes CAISDTGTGPYGYTF.

This sequence joins TRBV9 and TRBJ1-5; TRBD1 aligns across 8 bases. The CDR3 length is 14 residues. J gave up 6 bases and V 0 bases, and 2 bases lay outside the gene matches. Germline V gives CDR1 SGDLS, CDR2 YYNGEE. The CDR3 loop reads CASSVGTGSQPQHF. As DNA, the CDR3 is TGTGCCAGCAGCGTAGGGACAGGGAGTCAGCCCCAGCATTTT. Supplemented by reference TRBV9 and TRBJ1-5, the full variable domain reads DSGVTQTPKHLITATGQRVTLRCSPRSGDLSVYWYQQSLDQGLQFLIQYYNGEERAKGNILERFSAQQFPDLHSELNLSSLELGDSALYFCASSVGTGSQPQHFGDGTRLSIL.

The J gene is TRBJ2-1, the V gene TRBV7-2; 8 bases are a match to TRBD1. The CDR3 is 16 amino acids. Trimming took 5 bases from V and 0 from J; bases not matched to a gene: 6. Germline values: CDR1 SGHTA, CDR2 FQGNSA. The CDR3 bases are TGTGCCAGCAGCCAACGACAGGGGAGCTCCTACAATGAGCAGTTCTTC. Protein sequence: CASSQRQGSSYNEQFF. Full variable domain (rest looked up from reference TRBV7-2 and TRBJ2-1): GAGVSQSPSNKVTEKGKDVELRCDPISGHTALYWYRQSLGQGLEFLIYFQGNSAPDKSGLPSDRFSAERTGGSVSTLTIQRTQQEDSAVYLCASSQRQGSSYNEQFFGPGTRLTVL.

This clone has a single count. The chain couples TRBV4-3 to TRBJ1-6; D call uncertain. V shed 0 bases and J shed 7 bases, with 4 bases lying between them. The CDR3 length is 13 residues. Germline V gene lookup returns CDR1 LGHNA and CDR2 YSLEER. The CDR3 reads CASSQELNSPLHF. CDR3 DNA: TGCGCCAGCAGCCAAGAACTAAATTCACCCCTCCACTTT.

V usage is TRBV4-1 and J usage is TRBJ2-3, with a possible D match to TRBD2 (5 bases). With 0 bases removed from V and 7 bases from J, the gap between germline ends came to 17 bases. The CDR3 covers 16 residues. The germline CDR1 and CDR2 sequences are MGHRA and YSYEKL. CDR3 sequence reads: CASSQEFGEFWYTQYF. The CDR3 DNA is TGCGCCAGCAGCCAAGAGTTCGGGGAGTTCTGGTATACGCAGTATTTT.

This clone appeared once. The V gene is TRBV7-9, the J gene TRBJ1-2, with D perhaps TRBD1 (6 bases). V lost 4 bases and J lost 0, with 12 bases in between. CDR3 length: 15 residues. The germline V gene encodes CDR1 SEHNR and CDR2 FQNEAQ (reference sequence). The CDR3 DNA reads as TGTGCCAGCAGCTCACAAGGGGGTCCTAACTATGGCTACACCTTC. Its protein is CASSSQGGPNYGYTF.

As DNA, the CDR3 is TGTGCCAGCAGCCAGAACAGAGACTACGAGCAGTACTTC. It yields the protein CASSQNRDYEQYF. The V call is TRBV14, the J call TRBJ2-7; no clear D gene. The CDR3 length is 13 residues. V was pared by 3 bases and J by 3 bases, with 9 bases between. Per germline, CDR1 SGHDN and CDR2 FVKESK.

This chain connects TRBV7-3 to TRBJ1-1; tentatively, D is TRBD1 (5 bases). The CDR3 spans 13 residues. The germline V and J ends were trimmed by 5 bases and 5 bases, with 12 bases remaining between them. Germline CDR1 reads SGHTA; CDR2 reads FQGTGA. The DNA for the CDR3 is TGTGCCAGCAGCCCACGGGGGAGGACTGAAGCTTTCTTT. As protein: CASSPRGRTEAFF.

V and J are TRBV19 and TRBJ1-1; the D gene is possibly TRBD1 (6 bases). Trimming took off 0 bases at V and 4 bases at J, with 12 bases between the two ends. Germline CDR1 LNHDA, CDR2 SQIVND (reference sequence). The CDR3 loop spans 15 amino acids. CDR3 loop: CASSIDSTRGTEAFF. The CDR3 nucleotides read TGTGCCAGTAGTATAGATTCAACCAGGGGCACTGAAGCTTTCTTT.

V gene TRBV5-4 combines with J gene TRBJ1-2; D uncertain. The germline V gene has CDR1 SGHNT and CDR2 YYREEE (reference sequence). The V gene lost 0 bases and the J gene lost 5 bases, with 14 bases spanning the gap. CDR3 length: 15 residues. This CDR3 reads CASSLGEGIGYGYTF. As DNA, the CDR3 is TGTGCCAGCAGCTTGGGGGAGGGAATTGGTTATGGCTACACCTTC. Variable domain in full (rest from reference TRBV5-4 and TRBJ1-2): ETGVTQSPTHLIKTRGQQVTLRCSSQSGHNTVSWYQQALGQGPQFIFQYYREEENGRGNFPPRFSGLQFPNYSSELNVNALELDDSALYLCASSLGEGIGYGYTFGSGTRLTVV.

The J gene is TRBJ2-1, the V gene TRBV28, with 8 bases matching TRBD2. The V gene's germline CDR1 is MDHEN and CDR2 SYDVKM. V trimming: 6 bases; J trimming: 1 base; junction bases outside the gene matches: 14. The CDR3 is made up of 18 amino acids. The CDR3 sequence: CASSSPRRLAGSYNEQFF. CDR3 sequence (DNA): TGTGCCAGCAGCTCACCAAGGCGGCTAGCGGGTTCCTACAATGAGCAGTTCTTC.

The chain employs TRBV5-1 and TRBJ2-1; TRBD1 aligns across 8 bases. V shed 5 bases, J shed 4 bases, and the junction held 5 bases outside the gene matches. The V gene's germline CDR1 is SGHRS and CDR2 YFSETQ. The CDR3 is made up of 14 amino acids. CDR3: CASSPGQEYNEQFF. In nucleotides, the CDR3 is TGCGCCAGCAGTCCGGGACAGGAATACAATGAGCAGTTCTTC.

The rearrangement joins TRBV2 to TRBJ2-7; 11 bases agree with TRBD1. CDR3 length: 13 amino acids. The V segment lost 6 bases and the J segment 6 bases; nucleotides outside the gene matches: 4. Germline V CDR1 and CDR2: SNHLY, FYNNEI. CDR3 loop: CASRDRGRTEQYF. Here the CDR3 DNA reads TGTGCCAGCAGGGACAGGGGGCGAACCGAGCAGTACTTC. Full variable domain (outside the CDR3, taken from reference TRBV2 and TRBJ2-7): EPEVTQTPSHQVTQMGQEVILRCVPISNHLYFYWYRQILGQKVEFLVSFYNNEISEKSEIFDDQFSVERPDGSNFTLKIRSTKLEDSAMYFCASRDRGRTEQYFGPGTRLTVT.

J is TRBJ1-4 and V is TRBV10-2; D call uncertain. Trimming shortened V by 5 bases and J by 7 bases, and 11 bases separated the two germline ends. The CDR3 consists of 13 residues. CDR1 WSHSY and CDR2 SAAADI come from the germline V gene. The CDR3 reads CASSRGMSEKLFF. Here the CDR3 DNA reads TGCGCCAGCAGTCGAGGGATGAGTGAAAAACTGTTTTTT.

This chain connects TRBV5-1 to TRBJ1-1, with a tentative D call TRBD1 (5 bases). The V gene lost 4 bases and the J gene lost 8 bases, with 15 bases spanning the gap. Germline CDR1 and CDR2: SGHRS and YFSETQ. This CDR3 has 13 residues. CDR3 region: CASSLGLGQEAFF. CDR3 DNA: TGCGCCAGCAGCCTCGGCCTGGGGCAGGAAGCTTTCTTT. The complete variable domain, with remaining parts taken from reference TRBV5-1 and TRBJ1-1, reads KAGVTQTPRYLIKTRGQQVTLSCSPISGHRSVSWYQQTPGQGLQFLFEYFSETQRNKGNFPGRFSGRQFSNSRSEMNVSTLELGDSALYLCASSLGLGQEAFFGQGTRLTVV.

The rearrangement joins TRBV4-1 to TRBJ2-3, with 11 positions matching TRBD2. Looked up from germline, CDR1 is MGHRA and CDR2 is YSYEKL. V was clipped by 1 base and J by 5 bases; unmatched bases: 5. CDR3 size: 16 residues. The CDR3 protein is CASSQALAGGGDTQYF. In DNA, the CDR3 is TGCGCCAGCAGCCAAGCCCTAGCGGGAGGAGGAGATACGCAGTATTTT.

The chain has TRBV19 and TRBJ2-3; 7 positions match TRBD2. Looked up from germline, CDR1 is LNHDA and CDR2 is SQIVND (reference sequence). J lost 3 bases, V lost 4 bases, and 4 bases had no gene match. CDR3 size: 14 residues. For the CDR3, the DNA is TGTGCCAGTAGTAGAGGACTAGTAACAGATACGCAGTATTTT. Encoded protein: CASSRGLVTDTQYF.

The gene calls are TRBV9 and TRBJ1-1; 8 nucleotides match TRBD1. CDR1 and CDR2 (germline): SGDLS, YYNGEE. The CDR3 covers 17 residues. The trim removed 3 bases at V and 5 bases at J, leaving 15 bases unmatched. CDR3 amino acids: CASSADFNRGVGTEAFF. CDR3 DNA sequence: TGTGCCAGCAGCGCCGATTTTAACAGGGGGGTAGGGACTGAAGCTTTCTTT.

A note on this clone: Germline and junction disagree at one end, which may indicate a read error. This chain uses TRBV11-2 with TRBJ2-7, with TRBD2 matching over 7 bases. Germline V gives CDR1 SGHAT, CDR2 FQNNGV. This CDR3 is 15 amino acids long. CDR3 region: CATSLMGGGSNEQYF. CDR3 in DNA: TGCGCCACCAGCTTAATGGGGGGGGGTAGCAACGAGCAGTACTTC.

A single count supports this clone. CDR3 residues: CASSPTGSYQETQYF. The CDR3 DNA follows: TGTGCCAGCTCACCGACAGGCTCGTACCAAGAGACCCAGTACTTC. V gene TRBV18 combines with J gene TRBJ2-5; possible D gene TRBD1, 6 bases. Trimming shortened V by 3 bases and J by 0 bases, and 11 bases separated the two germline ends. The CDR3 is 15 residues long. The germline V gene encodes CDR1 KGHSH and CDR2 LQKENI.